This T cell receptor (beta chain) was identified in a study of blood T cell repertoires in COVID-19. Study context: Whether acute or convalescent, the COVID-19 samples came from the United States, Italy and Spain. PBMCs, B-cell-depleted T cells, or T cells were the source of the cDNA or gDNA that made up the material.

This clone was seen ten or more times. Libraries were prepared by immunoSEQ multiplex PCR; TCRdb keeps only in-frame clonotypes and omits some of them. The profile covers tens of thousands of clones, with 76% appearing a single time and 15% to 20% taken by the ten largest. CDR3 length: 14 amino acids. Germline values: CDR1 SNHLY, CDR2 FYNNEI. Losses at the gene ends were 4 bases for V and 1 base for J; bases not matched to a gene: 3. J is TRBJ1-1 and V is TRBV2, with 7 bases aligning to TRBD1. The source of this sequence is a man between 65 and 85 years old with active or convalescent COVID-19. The sequencing input was peripheral blood. CDR3: CASSAGTANTEAFF. In DNA form, the CDR3 reads TGTGCCAGCAGTGCCGGGACAGCGAACACTGAAGCTTTCTTT.